The next 28 T cell receptor beta chains were all read from a single sample in a study of blood T cells in healthy people across ages. PCR was performed a second time for roughly 7 to 12 cycles using a sample-barcoded 5' primer and a J-beta primer mix. One entry per CDR3 protein, called by TCRdb with MiXCR from the 5' RACE reads. The profile shows fewer than 1 million distinct CDR3 sequences, approximately 44% of them singletons. Input material: blood. These receptors came from a man in his sixties in good health.

The chain is built from TRBV3-1 and TRBJ1-2; no firm D call. Germline loops: CDR1 LGHDT, CDR2 YNNKEL (reference sequence). This CDR3 region has 13 residues. The V gene lost 2 bases and the J gene lost 7 bases, with 11 bases spanning the gap. The CDR3 DNA reads TGTGCCAGCAGCCAATCAGGTCGGGGTGGCTACACCTTC. Protein sequence: CASSQSGRGGYTF.

V is TRBV18 and J is TRBJ2-6; the D gene is possibly TRBD2 (6 bases). The CDR3 covers 18 residues. Germline values: CDR1 KGHSH, CDR2 LQKENI. V lost 4 bases and J 3 bases, leaving 19 bases between the germline ends. CDR3 residues: CASSQPNRGIGGANVLTF. The CDR3 DNA reads TGTGCCAGCTCACAACCAAATCGGGGGATCGGTGGGGCCAACGTCCTGACTTTC.

This clonotype has just a few counts. The chain uses TRBV4-3 and TRBJ2-1; TRBD2 agrees at 12 bases. CDR3 length: 16 residues. Germline CDR1 is LGHNA and CDR2 is YSLEER. Trimming cost V 1 base and J 8 bases; bases outside gene matches: 6. CDR3 nucleotide sequence: TGCGCCAGCAGCCAAGGCGGGACTAGCGGGTATCATGAGCAGTTCTTC. Encoded protein: CASSQGGTSGYHEQFF.

The chain carries TRBV14 and TRBJ2-3; D not resolved. The germline gives CDR1 SGHDN, CDR2 FVKESK. The germline V and J ends were trimmed by 5 bases and 4 bases, with 13 bases remaining between them. The CDR3 consists of 14 residues. CDR3: CASSSSGRPDTQYF. In nucleotides, the CDR3 is TGTGCCAGCAGCTCCTCCGGGCGTCCAGATACGCAGTATTTT.

There are a few counts of this clonotype. The rearrangement links TRBV10-3 to TRBJ2-7, with no clear D. Germline V gives CDR1 ENHRY, CDR2 SYGVKD. This CDR3 has 13 amino acids. Trimming left V 2 bases short and J 2 bases short, with 7 bases between. The CDR3 bases are TGTGCCATCAGTGAGGAACAAACCTACGAGCAGTACTTC. This codes for CAISEEQTYEQYF.

This clonotype has a handful of counts. The rearrangement joins TRBV6-1 to TRBJ2-5; TRBD1 matches at 9 bases. The CDR3 extends over 14 amino acids. The germline V gene has CDR1 MNHNS and CDR2 SASEGT. Trimming at V came to 8 bases and at J to 3 bases, leaving 7 bases not matched to a gene. The CDR3 protein is CASPDTGGEETQYF. For the CDR3, the DNA is TGTGCCAGCCCCGATACAGGGGGCGAAGAGACCCAGTACTTC.

This clonotype turned up a few times. V and J are TRBV4-3 and TRBJ2-7; D is tentatively TRBD1 or TRBD2 (5 bases each). The CDR3 consists of 16 residues. Germline CDR1 is LGHNA and CDR2 is YSLEER. Trimming took off 3 bases at V and 2 bases at J, with 17 bases between the two ends. This chain's CDR3 is CASSQGPTGSPYEQYF. The CDR3 DNA is TGCGCCAGCAGCCAGGGGCCGACGGGATCCCCCTACGAGCAGTACTTC.

V is TRBV9 and J is TRBJ2-7; 9 bases agree with TRBD1. The germline gives CDR1 SGDLS, CDR2 YYNGEE. The trim removed 3 bases at V and 10 bases at J, leaving 8 bases unmatched. The CDR3 sequence is 13 residues long. This CDR3 reads CASSGGQGGNQYF. Written as DNA, the CDR3 is TGTGCCAGCAGCGGGGGACAGGGAGGAAATCAGTACTTC.

The rearrangement uses TRBV30 and TRBJ2-3; 7 bases fit TRBD2. J lost 5 bases, V lost 1 base, and 6 bases had no gene match. This CDR3 region has 14 residues. Germline-derived CDR1 and CDR2 are GTSNPN and SVGIG (reference sequence). Written as DNA, the CDR3 is TGTGCCTGGAGTGGCTCAGCGGGGTTAGATACGCAGTATTTT. It codes for CAWSGSAGLDTQYF.

The CDR3 DNA follows: TGTGCCAGCAGGACAGGATCGGGGTACGAGCAGTTCTTC. Protein sequence: CASRTGSGYEQFF. V is TRBV2 and J is TRBJ2-1, with D maybe TRBD1 (6 bases). V gave up 6 bases and J gave up 10 bases, with 16 bases separating them. Per the germline V gene, CDR1 is SNHLY and CDR2 is FYNNEI. The CDR3 runs 13 residues. Using reference TRBV2 and TRBJ2-1 for the parts outside the CDR3, the full variable domain is EPEVTQTPSHQVTQMGQEVILRCVPISNHLYFYWYRQILGQKVEFLVSFYNNEISEKSEIFDDQFSVERPDGSNFTLKIRSTKLEDSAMYFCASRTGSGYEQFFGPGTRLTVL.

This clonotype showed up just a few times. This chain links TRBV29-1 with TRBJ2-3; the D gene is possibly TRBD2 (6 bases). Germline CDR1 SQVTM, CDR2 ANQGSEA. CDR3 length equals 13 residues. The CDR3 DNA sequence: TGCACGGCGGAGGGTAGTATTCAAGATACGCAGTATTTT. Translation: CTAEGSIQDTQYF.

This clonotype turned up a few times. The rearrangement joins TRBV4-3 to TRBJ1-6, with 8 bases aligning to TRBD1. Germline V CDR1 and CDR2: LGHNA, YSLEER. The CDR3 runs to 15 residues. After removal of 3 bases from V and 9 bases from J, the junction contained 7 bases not matched to a gene. The CDR3 here is CASSQAGTGFSPLHF. The CDR3 nucleotides are TGCGCCAGCAGCCAGGCCGGGACAGGCTTTTCACCCCTCCACTTT.

V is TRBV28 and J is TRBJ2-4; D call uncertain. Germline values: CDR1 MDHEN, CDR2 SYDVKM. The CDR3 sequence is 12 residues long. V lost 4 bases and J 4 bases, leaving 5 bases between the germline ends. CDR3: CASSSQKNIQYF. The CDR3 nucleotides read TGTGCCAGCAGTTCTCAAAAAAACATTCAGTACTTC.

This chain uses TRBV6-5 with TRBJ2-7; D is ambiguous. This CDR3 comprises 14 residues. CDR1 is MNHEY, CDR2 SVGAGI, per germline. Between the trimmed V and J ends, which lost 4 bases and 3 bases, there was a span of 13 bases. CDR3 nucleotide sequence: TGTGCCAGCAGTTCTTTAGAATCCTGCTACGAGCAGTACTTC. Amino acids: CASSSLESCYEQYF.

This clonotype was seen many times. The chain is built from TRBV2 and TRBJ2-7; 7 bases align to TRBD1. Trimming took 6 bases from V and 3 from J; bases not matched to a gene: 2. The germline V gene encodes CDR1 SNHLY and CDR2 FYNNEI. The length of the CDR3 is 12 residues. CDR3 sequence reads: CASRGDSYEQYF. The CDR3 DNA sequence: TGTGCCAGCAGGGGGGACAGCTACGAGCAGTACTTC.

This chain connects TRBV29-1 to TRBJ2-7, with 9 bases matching TRBD2. This CDR3 has 12 residues. Looked up from germline, CDR1 is SQVTM and CDR2 is ANQGSEA. V was pared by 3 bases and J by 6 bases, with 3 bases of the junction left unmatched. CDR3 residues: CSVERGGREQYF. Written as DNA, the CDR3 is TGCAGCGTTGAGCGGGGGGGCCGCGAGCAGTACTTC.

This clonotype was seen a handful of times. Written as DNA, the CDR3 is TGTGCCAGCTCGCACGATGGGACAGCCGGAAGCTCCTACGAGCAGTACTTC. Translated, it gives CASSHDGTAGSSYEQYF. The genes are TRBV18 and TRBJ2-7; 7 positions match TRBD1. The germline CDR1 and CDR2 sequences are KGHSH and LQKENI. The CDR3 has 17 amino acids. The V segment lost 6 bases and the J segment 0 bases; nucleotides outside the gene matches: 14.

There are a few counts of this clonotype. The chain joins TRBV6-5 to TRBJ1-2; D perhaps matches TRBD1 (5 bases). CDR1 and CDR2 from the germline V gene are MNHEY and SVGAGI. CDR3 length equals 15 residues. The V end lost 2 bases, the J end lost 7 bases, and 17 bases lay between the germline ends. This CDR3 is CASSYRRGLGVGYTF. The CDR3 nucleotides read TGTGCCAGCAGTTACAGGAGGGGACTGGGGGTTGGCTACACCTTC.

The chain joins TRBV20-1 to TRBJ2-1; 10 positions agree with TRBD2. CDR3 length equals 16 residues. Per the germline V gene, CDR1 is DFQATT and CDR2 is SNEGSKA (reference sequence). V was clipped by 5 bases and J by 7 bases; unmatched bases: 14. The CDR3 DNA reads TGCAGTGCTGAATCTTACAAGCGGGGGGGCCGTAATGAGCAGTTCTTC. Translating gives CSAESYKRGGRNEQFF.

This clonotype was seen a few times. The chain is built from TRBV7-8 and TRBJ2-2; 8 nucleotides line up with TRBD1. The CDR3 has 17 amino acids. Looked up from germline, CDR1 is SGHVS and CDR2 is FQNEAQ. Losses at the gene ends were 1 base for V and 3 bases for J; bases not matched to a gene: 7. The CDR3 loop is CASSLGTGPPYTGELFF. CDR3 in DNA: TGTGCCAGCAGCTTAGGGACAGGGCCGCCTTACACCGGGGAGCTGTTTTTT.

This clonotype was found a few times. This sequence joins TRBV25-1 and TRBJ2-5, with TRBD1 matching over 8 bases. CDR3 length: 14 residues. The trim removed 0 bases at V and 4 bases at J, leaving 1 base unmatched. CDR1 and CDR2 (germline): MGHDK, SYGVNS. The CDR3 is CASSEYRGPETQYF. The CDR3 DNA reads TGTGCCAGCAGTGAATACAGGGGGCCAGAGACCCAGTACTTC.

With respect to this clonotype: This may arise from a read error, as a much more abundant clone is one base away. The V call is TRBV7-2, the J call TRBJ2-7; 7 nucleotides agree with TRBD1. Germline CDR1 SGHTA, CDR2 FQGNSA. This CDR3 is 15 amino acids long. With 5 bases clipped from V and 7 bases from J, the junction kept 14 bases outside the gene matches. The CDR3 is CASSRRQGVYNEQYF. The CDR3, as DNA: TGTGCCAGCAGCCGAAGACAGGGCGTTTACAATGAGCAGTACTTC. Full variable domain (rest looked up from reference TRBV7-2 and TRBJ2-7): GAGVSQSPSNKVTEKGKDVELRCDPISGHTALYWYRQSLGQGLEFLIYFQGNSAPDKSGLPSDRFSAERTGGSVSTLTIQRTQQEDSAVYLCASSRRQGVYNEQYFGPGTRLTVT.

The genes are TRBV7-2 and TRBJ2-7; D is unclear. Between the trimmed V and J ends, which lost 3 bases and 2 bases, there was a span of 8 bases. The CDR3 is made up of 13 amino acids. Germline CDR1 and CDR2: SGHTA and FQGNSA. The CDR3 bases are TGTGCCAGCAGCTTGGAACCGGCCTACGAGCAGTACTTC. Its translation is CASSLEPAYEQYF.

The V gene is TRBV12-3 or TRBV12-4, the J gene TRBJ2-7, with D possibly matching TRBD1 (6 bases). V lost 5 bases and J lost 2, with 16 bases in between. The CDR3 contains 15 residues. The CDR3 bases are TGTGCCAGCAGTCCAGGGGCCCGCGGCCCCTACGAGCAGTACTTC. Amino acid sequence: CASSPGARGPYEQYF.

The chain has TRBV4-1 and TRBJ2-1, with D unclear. The CDR3 has 14 amino acids. The germline gives CDR1 MGHRA, CDR2 YSYEKL. Trimming removed 3 bases from V and 5 bases from J, with 11 bases in between. The CDR3 here is CASSHGLLDNEQFF. CDR3 DNA sequence: TGCGCCAGCAGCCATGGATTGCTCGACAATGAGCAGTTCTTC.

The chain recombines TRBV5-1 with TRBJ2-5, with TRBD1 matching over 9 bases. The germline CDR1 and CDR2 sequences are SGHRS and YFSETQ. The CDR3 runs to 14 residues. Trimming at V came to 9 bases and at J to 3 bases, leaving 9 bases not matched to a gene. CDR3 bases: TGCGCCACTAAGCCGACAGGGGGAGAAGAGACCCAGTACTTC. Translating it yields CATKPTGGEETQYF.

This clonotype was detected ten times or more. The V gene is TRBV20-1, the J gene TRBJ2-4, with 7 bases matching TRBD2. Losses at the gene ends were 8 bases for V and 8 bases for J; bases not matched to a gene: 9. The V gene's germline CDR1 is DFQATT and CDR2 SNEGSKA (reference sequence). The CDR3 totals 12 residues. The DNA for the CDR3 is TGCAGTCCAAAGAGGGGAGGGGACATTCAGTACTTC. Residues: CSPKRGGDIQYF.

CDR3 in amino acids: CASSGWLGNEQFF. DNA of the CDR3: TGTGCCAGCAGTGGTTGGCTCGGGAATGAGCAGTTCTTC. The chain joins TRBV25-1 to TRBJ2-1; D unclear. Trimming stripped 4 bases from V and 7 bases from J, with 11 bases between. This CDR3 is built from 13 residues. Germline V gene data show CDR1 as MGHDK and CDR2 as SYGVNS.